The TCR beta chain under discussion was sequenced for a study of vaccination and CD4 T cells after COVID-19. Germline values: CDR1 MDHEN, CDR2 SYDVKM. Trimming pared 7 bases from V and 0 bases from J, leaving 11 bases between. The CDR3 extends over 14 amino acids. TCRdb ran MiXCR on the PCR reads and lists one entry per CDR3 protein. The data hold some 28,000 distinct CDR3 sequences, with around 53% observed a single time. Described time point: late sampling 161 to 241 days after vaccination in three convalescent patients. Positive tests by PCR, dated March to December 2020, predated US Alpha, Beta and Delta variants.

Sequenced material: CD4+ T cells from blood, taken about 7 months after SARS-CoV-2 vaccination. The chain has TRBV28 and TRBJ2-3; D is unresolved. This TCR was recovered from a human donor who had recovered from COVID-19. The CDR3 sequence is CASTDTTSTDTQYF. CDR3 nucleotides: TGTGCCAGCACTGATACTACTAGCACAGATACGCAGTATTTT.